The clone carrying this T cell receptor (beta chain) has only one observation. Sequencing was performed with immunoSEQ multiplex PCR; in TCRdb, only in-frame clones are kept and a portion is missing. The sample lists 100,000 to 150,000 clones; under 90% were seen once. Germline lookup yields CDR1 MNHEY and CDR2 SMNVEV (reference sequence). The V end lost 5 bases, the J end lost 0 bases, and 11 bases lay between the germline ends. The CDR3 extends over 16 amino acids. The data are from a study of blood T cell repertoires in COVID-19. The chain couples TRBV27 to TRBJ1-6; D is unclear. The source of this sequence is a middle-aged man with acute COVID-19. The sample comprised PBMCs or T cells enriched from blood (not recorded which). The CDR3 sequence is CASSADLSSYNSPLHF. In DNA, the CDR3 is TGTGCCAGCAGTGCCGATCTTAGCTCCTATAATTCACCCCTCCACTTT.